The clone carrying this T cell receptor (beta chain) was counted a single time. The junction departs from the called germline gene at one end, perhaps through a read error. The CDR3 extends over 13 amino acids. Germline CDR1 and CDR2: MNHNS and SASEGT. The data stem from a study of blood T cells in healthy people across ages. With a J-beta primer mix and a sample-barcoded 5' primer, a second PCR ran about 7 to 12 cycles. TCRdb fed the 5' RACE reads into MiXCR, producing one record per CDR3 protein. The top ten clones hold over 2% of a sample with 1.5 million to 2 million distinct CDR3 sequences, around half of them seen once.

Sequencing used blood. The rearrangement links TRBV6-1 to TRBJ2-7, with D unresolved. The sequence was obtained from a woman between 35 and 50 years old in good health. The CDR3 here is CASSESTVYQQYF. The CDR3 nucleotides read TGTGCCAGCAGTGAATCTACGGTCTACCAGCAGTACTTC.